This T cell receptor (beta chain) is from a study of T-cell memory formation after mild COVID-19. Trimming at V came to 2 bases and at J to 4 bases, leaving 7 bases not matched to a gene. The CDR3 sequence is 16 residues long. Per germline, CDR1 ENHRY and CDR2 SYGVKD. TCRdb re-called the 5' RACE reads through MiXCR, storing one row per CDR3 protein. Here the sample spans about 360,000 distinct CDR3 sequences, 13% to 15% being singletons. This clonotype was obtained from a man aged 18 to 30 who had mild COVID-19 (a few samples of this study predate the infection). Cell type and time point are not known. Input material: PBMCs or a T cell subset sorted from them (not recorded which). The chain carries TRBV10-3 and TRBJ2-5; 10 bases are shared with TRBD1. The CDR3 sequence: CAISERGTGVGETQYF. CDR3 coding DNA: TGTGCCATCAGTGAGCGGGGGACAGGGGTTGGAGAGACCCAGTACTTC.